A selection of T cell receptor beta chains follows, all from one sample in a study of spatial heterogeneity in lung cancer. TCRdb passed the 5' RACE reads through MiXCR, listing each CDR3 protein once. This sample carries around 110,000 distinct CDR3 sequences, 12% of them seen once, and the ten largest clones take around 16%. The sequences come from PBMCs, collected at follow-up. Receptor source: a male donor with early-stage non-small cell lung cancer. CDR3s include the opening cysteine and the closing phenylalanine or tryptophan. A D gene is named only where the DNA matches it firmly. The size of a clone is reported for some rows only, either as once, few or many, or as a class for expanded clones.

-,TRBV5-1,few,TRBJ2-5,TGCGCCAGCAGCCCGGGAACCTGGACAGAAGAGACCCAGTACTTC,CASSPGTWTEETQYF
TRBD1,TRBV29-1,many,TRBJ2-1,TGCAGCCCTCTAACAGGGGGCCATGAGCAGTTCTTC,CSPLTGGHEQFF
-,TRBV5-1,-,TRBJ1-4,TGCGCCAGCAACCCTGGACCCATGCAGGAAAAACTGTTTTTT,CASNPGPMQEKLFF
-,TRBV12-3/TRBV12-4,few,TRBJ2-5,TGTGCCAGCAGTCACCGAGGGAGGGGGCTCCTTTATCTGGAGGGCGAGACCCAGTACTTC,CASSHRGRGLLYLEGETQYF
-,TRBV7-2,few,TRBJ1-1,TGTGCCAGCAGCTTAGCGCGCGGAGCGAGGGGTGAAGCTTTCTTT,CASSLARGARGEAFF
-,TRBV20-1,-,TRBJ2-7,TGCAGTGCACCCAGACAGAAGACAACCTACGAGCAGTACTTC,CSAPRQKTTYEQYF
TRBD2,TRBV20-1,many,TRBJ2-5,TGCAGTGCTAGAGATGGCCAAGCGGGGGGAGAGACCCAGTACTTC,CSARDGQAGGETQYF
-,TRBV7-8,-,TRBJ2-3,TGTGCCAGCAGCTTAGCCCCGGCGGGGGCGAGGACAGATACGCAGTATTTT,CASSLAPAGARTDTQYF
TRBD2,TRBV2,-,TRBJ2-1,TGTGCCAGCAGTGAGACTAGCGGGGGGGTGAACAATGAGCAGTTCTTC,CASSETSGGVNNEQFF
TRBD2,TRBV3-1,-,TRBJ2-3,TGTGCCAGCAGCCAAGGTCTAGCGGGAGCGGCAGATACGCAGTATTTT,CASSQGLAGAADTQYF
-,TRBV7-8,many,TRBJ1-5,TGTGCCAGCAGCTTAGCGCTCAGGGGAGATCAGCCCCAGCATTTT,CASSLALRGDQPQHF
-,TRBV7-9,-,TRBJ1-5,TGTGCCAGCAGCCCACAGGGCGGCAATCAGCCCCAGCATTTT,CASSPQGGNQPQHF
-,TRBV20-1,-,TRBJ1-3,TGCAGTGCTAGACCCCCCCCTGGAAACACCATATATTTT,CSARPPPGNTIYF
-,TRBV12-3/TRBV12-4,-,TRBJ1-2,TGTGCCAGCAGTCAGACAAATCCCTACACCTTC,CASSQTNPYTF
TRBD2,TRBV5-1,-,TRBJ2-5,TGCGCCAGCAGCTCCGGACTAGCGGGGGGCCATGTTTTCGGAGAGACCCAGTACTTC,CASSSGLAGGHVFGETQYF
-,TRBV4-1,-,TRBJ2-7,TGCGCCAGCAGCCAAGACTGGACAGTCGACGAGCAGTACTTC,CASSQDWTVDEQYF
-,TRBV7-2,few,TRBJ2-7,TGTGCCAGCAGCCCAGATGGGGCGGGCTGGTCCTACGAGCAGTACTTC,CASSPDGAGWSYEQYF
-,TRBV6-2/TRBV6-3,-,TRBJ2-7,TGTGCCAGCAGTTACCCCCCGAGGGACCCCGAGCAGTACTTC,CASSYPPRDPEQYF
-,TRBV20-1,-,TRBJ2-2,TGCAGTGCTAGAGTCGCTCGAAACACCGGGGAGCTGTTTTTT,CSARVARNTGELFF
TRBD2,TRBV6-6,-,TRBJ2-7,TGTGCCAGCGGAGGGACTAGCGGCTACGAGCAGTACTTC,CASGGTSGYEQYF
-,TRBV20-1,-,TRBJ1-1,TGCAGTGCTAGAGAGGCAGCCAGCGGGAACACTGAAGCTTTCTTT,CSAREAASGNTEAFF
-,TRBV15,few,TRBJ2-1,TGTGCCACCAGCAGAGAATGGGGTGAGCAGTTCTTC,CATSREWGEQFF
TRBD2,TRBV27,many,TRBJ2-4,TGTGCCAGCAGTCCTAATCTGGGACTAGCGGTAGCCAAAAACATTCAGTACTTC,CASSPNLGLAVAKNIQYF
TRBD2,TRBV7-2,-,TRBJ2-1,TGTGCCAGCAGCTCCTCGGGACTAGCTTACAATGAGCAGTTCTTC,CASSSSGLAYNEQFF
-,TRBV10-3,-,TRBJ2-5,TGTGCCATCAGTGAACAGGGAGAGACCCAGTACTTC,CAISEQGETQYF
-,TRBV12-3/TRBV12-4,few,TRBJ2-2,TGTGCCAGCAGTTTCTACAGAACCGGGGAGCTGTTTTTT,CASSFYRTGELFF
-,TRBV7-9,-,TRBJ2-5,TGTGCCAGCAGCGCTTACAGCCAAGAGACCCAGTACTTC,CASSAYSQETQYF
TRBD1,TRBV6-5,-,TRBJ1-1,TGTGCCAGCAGTGGATCCCCCGGGACAGGGAGCACTGAAGCTTTCTTT,CASSGSPGTGSTEAFF
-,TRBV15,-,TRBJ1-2,TGTGCCACCAGCAGAGAAGGAGCTAACTATGGCTACACCTTC,CATSREGANYGYTF
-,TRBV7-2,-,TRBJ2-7,TGTGCCAGCAGCTTACCGCCGGGACCTCTTTCCGCGCGGGAGCAGTACTTC,CASSLPPGPLSAREQYF
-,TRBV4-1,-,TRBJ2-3,TGCGCCAGCGCAGAGGGCACAGATACGCAGTATTTT,CASAEGTDTQYF
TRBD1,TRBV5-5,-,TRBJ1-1,TGTGCCAGCAGCTTGATACAGGGGGTCCCGGCGGGTTTCAGTTTCTTT,CASSLIQGVPAGFSFF
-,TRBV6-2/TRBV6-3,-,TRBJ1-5,TGTGCCAGCAGTCCCTCTCGGGCCTGGGGTATGAGCAATCAGCCCCAGCATTTT,CASSPSRAWGMSNQPQHF
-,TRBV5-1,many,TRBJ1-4,TGCGCCAGCAGCCCACAGGGAGCAACTAATGAAAAACTGTTTTTT,CASSPQGATNEKLFF
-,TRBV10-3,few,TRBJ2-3,TGTGCCATCAGTGAGCGGATGGGCAGTGCTAGCACAGATACGCAGTATTTT,CAISERMGSASTDTQYF
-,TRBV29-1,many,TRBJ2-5,TGCAGCGTTGTGGGCAGTACTCAAGAGACCCAGTACTTC,CSVVGSTQETQYF
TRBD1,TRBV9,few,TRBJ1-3,TGTGCCAGCAGCGTAGGGACAGGGGCCAGAGGAAACACCATATATTTT,CASSVGTGARGNTIYF
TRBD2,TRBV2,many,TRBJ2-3,TGTGCCAGCAGAAAGACTAGCGGGGGGTTTGGCACAGATACGCAGTATTTT,CASRKTSGGFGTDTQYF
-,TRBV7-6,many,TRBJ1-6,TGTGCCAGCAGCCTGGGGACAACTAATTCACCCCTCCACTTT,CASSLGTTNSPLHF
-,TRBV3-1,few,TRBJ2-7,TGTGCCAGCAGCCAAACCAACGAGCAGTACTTC,CASSQTNEQYF